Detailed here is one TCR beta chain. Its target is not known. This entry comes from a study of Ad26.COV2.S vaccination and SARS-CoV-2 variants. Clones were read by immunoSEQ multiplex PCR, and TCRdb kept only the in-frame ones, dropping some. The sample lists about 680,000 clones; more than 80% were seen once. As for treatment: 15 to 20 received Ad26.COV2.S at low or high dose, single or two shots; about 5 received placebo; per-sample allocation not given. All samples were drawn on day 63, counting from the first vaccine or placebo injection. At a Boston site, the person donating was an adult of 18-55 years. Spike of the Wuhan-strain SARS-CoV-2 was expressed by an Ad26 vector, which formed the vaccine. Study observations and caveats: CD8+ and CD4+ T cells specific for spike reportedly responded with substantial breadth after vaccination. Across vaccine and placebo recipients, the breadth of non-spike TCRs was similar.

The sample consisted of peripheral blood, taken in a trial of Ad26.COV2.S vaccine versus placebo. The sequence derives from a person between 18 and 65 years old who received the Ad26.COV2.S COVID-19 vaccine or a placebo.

The chain's CDR3 is CASSLGGLGSGSSYEQYF. For the CDR3, the DNA is TGCGCCAGCAGCTTGGGTGGTTTGGGTAGCGGGAGCTCCTACGAGCAGTACTTC. This rearrangement joins TRBV5-1 to TRBJ2-7, with 9 bases aligning to TRBD2. J gave up 0 bases and V 0 bases, and 10 bases lay outside the gene matches. Per germline, CDR1 SGHRS and CDR2 YFSETQ. The CDR3 loop spans 18 amino acids.